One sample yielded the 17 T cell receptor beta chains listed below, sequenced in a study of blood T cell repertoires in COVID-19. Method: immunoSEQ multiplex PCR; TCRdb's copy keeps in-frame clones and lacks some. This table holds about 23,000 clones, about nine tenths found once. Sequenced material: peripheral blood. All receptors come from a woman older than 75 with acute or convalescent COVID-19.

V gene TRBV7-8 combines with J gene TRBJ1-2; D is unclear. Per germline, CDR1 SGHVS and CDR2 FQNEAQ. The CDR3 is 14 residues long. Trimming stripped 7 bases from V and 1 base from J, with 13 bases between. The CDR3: CASTEASHNYGYTF. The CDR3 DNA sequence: TGTGCCAGCACCGAAGCTTCCCATAACTATGGCTACACCTTC.

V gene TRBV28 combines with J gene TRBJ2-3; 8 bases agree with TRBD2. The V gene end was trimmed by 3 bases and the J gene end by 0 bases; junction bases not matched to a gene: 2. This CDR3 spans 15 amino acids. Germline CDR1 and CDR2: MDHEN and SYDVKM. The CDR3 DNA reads TGTGCCAGCAGTTTCAGGACTAGCAGCACAGATACGCAGTATTTT. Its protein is CASSFRTSSTDTQYF.

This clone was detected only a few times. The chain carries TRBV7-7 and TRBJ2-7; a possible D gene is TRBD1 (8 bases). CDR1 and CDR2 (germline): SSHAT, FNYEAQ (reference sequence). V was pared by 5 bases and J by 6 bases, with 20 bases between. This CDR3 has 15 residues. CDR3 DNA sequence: TGTGCCAGCAGCCCACAGGGGGGGTTTTCAGGCGAGCAGTACTTC. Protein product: CASSPQGGFSGEQYF.

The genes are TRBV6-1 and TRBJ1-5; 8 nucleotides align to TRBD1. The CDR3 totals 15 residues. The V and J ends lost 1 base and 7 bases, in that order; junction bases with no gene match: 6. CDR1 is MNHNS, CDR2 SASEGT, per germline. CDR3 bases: TGTGCCAGCAGTGAAGTCAGGGGGCTAGGGCAGCCCCAGCATTTT. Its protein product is CASSEVRGLGQPQHF.

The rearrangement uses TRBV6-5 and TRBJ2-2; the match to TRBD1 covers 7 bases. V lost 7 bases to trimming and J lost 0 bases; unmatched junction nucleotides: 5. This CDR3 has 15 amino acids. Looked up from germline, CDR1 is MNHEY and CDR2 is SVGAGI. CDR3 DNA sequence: TGTGCCAGCACCCCAGGGGGTACGAACACCGGGGAGCTGTTTTTT. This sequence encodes CASTPGGTNTGELFF.

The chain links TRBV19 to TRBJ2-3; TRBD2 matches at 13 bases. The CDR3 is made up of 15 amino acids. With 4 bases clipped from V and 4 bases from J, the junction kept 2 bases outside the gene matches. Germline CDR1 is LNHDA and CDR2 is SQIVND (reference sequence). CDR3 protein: CASSTGLAGADTQYF. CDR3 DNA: TGTGCCAGTAGTACTGGACTAGCGGGAGCAGATACGCAGTATTTT.

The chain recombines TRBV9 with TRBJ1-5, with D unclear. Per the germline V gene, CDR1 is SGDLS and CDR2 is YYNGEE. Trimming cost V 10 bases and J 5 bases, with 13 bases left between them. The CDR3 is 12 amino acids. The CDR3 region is CARGPPYQPQHF. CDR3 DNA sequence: TGTGCCCGAGGGCCTCCATATCAGCCCCAGCATTTT. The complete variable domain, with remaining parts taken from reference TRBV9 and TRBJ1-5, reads DSGVTQTPKHLITATGQRVTLRCSPRSGDLSVYWYQQSLDQGLQFLIQYYNGEERAKGNILERFSAQQFPDLHSELNLSSLELGDSALYFCARGPPYQPQHFGDGTRLSIL.

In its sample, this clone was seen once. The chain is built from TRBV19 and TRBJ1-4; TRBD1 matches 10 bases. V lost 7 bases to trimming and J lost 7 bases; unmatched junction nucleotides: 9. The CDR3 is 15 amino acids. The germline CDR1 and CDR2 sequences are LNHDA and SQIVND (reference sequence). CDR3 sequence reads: CASTKLTGGREKLFF. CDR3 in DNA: TGTGCCAGTACCAAATTGACAGGGGGCCGTGAAAAACTGTTTTTT. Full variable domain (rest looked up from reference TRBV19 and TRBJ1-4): DGGITQSPKYLFRKEGQNVTLSCEQNLNHDAMYWYRQDPGQGLRLIYYSQIVNDFQKGDIAEGYSVSREKKESFPLTVTSAQKNPTAFYLCASTKLTGGREKLFFGSGTQLSVL.

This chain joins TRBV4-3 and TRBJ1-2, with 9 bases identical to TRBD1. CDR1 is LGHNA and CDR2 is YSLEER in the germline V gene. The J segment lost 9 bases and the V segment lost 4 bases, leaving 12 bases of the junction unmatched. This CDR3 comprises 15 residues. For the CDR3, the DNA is TGCGCCAGCAGCCCTCTAGGGGGACAGGGAGCTAGCTACACCTTC. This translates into CASSPLGGQGASYTF.

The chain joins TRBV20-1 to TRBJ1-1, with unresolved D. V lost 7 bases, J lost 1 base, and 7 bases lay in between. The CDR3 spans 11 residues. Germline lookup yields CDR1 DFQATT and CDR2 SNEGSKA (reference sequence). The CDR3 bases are TGCAGTGGGTCCGGGAACACTGAAGCTTTCTTT. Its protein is CSGSGNTEAFF.

The CDR3 loop is CASSQETGGWGETQYF. The CDR3 coding sequence is TGCGCCAGCAGCCAAGAGACAGGGGGATGGGGAGAGACCCAGTACTTC. The chain has TRBV4-1 and TRBJ2-5; TRBD1 agrees at 9 bases. There are 16 residues in the CDR3. The J segment lost 4 bases and the V segment lost 0 bases, leaving 6 bases of the junction unmatched. Germline V gene data show CDR1 as MGHRA and CDR2 as YSYEKL.

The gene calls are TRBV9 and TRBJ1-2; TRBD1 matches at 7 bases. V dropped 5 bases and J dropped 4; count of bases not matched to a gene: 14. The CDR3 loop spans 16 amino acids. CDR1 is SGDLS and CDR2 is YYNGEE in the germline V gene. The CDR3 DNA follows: TGTGCCAGCAGTCGCCTGTCACAGGGGACGGTCTATGGCTACACCTTC. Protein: CASSRLSQGTVYGYTF. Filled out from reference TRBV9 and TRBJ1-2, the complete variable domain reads DSGVTQTPKHLITATGQRVTLRCSPRSGDLSVYWYQQSLDQGLQFLIQYYNGEERAKGNILERFSAQQFPDLHSELNLSSLELGDSALYFCASSRLSQGTVYGYTFGSGTRLTVV.

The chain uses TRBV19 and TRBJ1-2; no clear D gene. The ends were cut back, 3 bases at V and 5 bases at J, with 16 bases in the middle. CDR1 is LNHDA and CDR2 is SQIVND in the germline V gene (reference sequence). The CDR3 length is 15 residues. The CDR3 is CASSMLTGVRYGYTF. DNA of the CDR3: TGTGCCAGTAGTATGCTGACGGGTGTGCGTTATGGCTACACCTTC.

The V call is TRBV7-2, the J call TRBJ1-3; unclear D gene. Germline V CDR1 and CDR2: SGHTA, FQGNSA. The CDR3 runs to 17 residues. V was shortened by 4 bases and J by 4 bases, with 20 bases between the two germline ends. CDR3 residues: CASSSRLSRERGNTIYF. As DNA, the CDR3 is TGTGCCAGCAGCTCGAGACTCTCGAGGGAGAGGGGAAACACCATATATTTT.

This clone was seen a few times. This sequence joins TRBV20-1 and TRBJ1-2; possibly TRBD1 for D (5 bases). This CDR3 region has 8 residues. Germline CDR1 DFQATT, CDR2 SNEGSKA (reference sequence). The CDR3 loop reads CSPSGGTF. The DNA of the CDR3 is TGCAGCCCTTCCGGGGGGACCTTC.

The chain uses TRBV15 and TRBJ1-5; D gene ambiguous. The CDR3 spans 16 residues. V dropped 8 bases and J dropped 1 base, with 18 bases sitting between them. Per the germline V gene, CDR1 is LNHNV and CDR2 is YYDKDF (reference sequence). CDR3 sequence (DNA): TGTGCCACCGCACTCGGAGGTCCGGGAAGCAATCAGCCCCAGCATTTT. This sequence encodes CATALGGPGSNQPQHF.

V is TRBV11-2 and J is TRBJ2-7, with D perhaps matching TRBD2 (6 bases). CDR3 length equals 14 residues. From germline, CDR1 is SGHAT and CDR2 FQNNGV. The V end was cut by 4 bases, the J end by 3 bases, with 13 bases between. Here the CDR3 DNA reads TGTGCCAGCAGCTCGGGACTGGGGGACTACGAGCAGTACTTC. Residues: CASSSGLGDYEQYF.